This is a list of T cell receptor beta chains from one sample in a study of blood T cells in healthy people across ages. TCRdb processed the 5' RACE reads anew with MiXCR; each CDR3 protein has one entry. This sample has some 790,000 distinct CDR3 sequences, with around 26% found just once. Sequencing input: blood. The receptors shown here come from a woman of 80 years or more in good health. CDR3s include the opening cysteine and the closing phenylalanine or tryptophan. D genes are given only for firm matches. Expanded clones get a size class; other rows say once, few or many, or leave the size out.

CASSHRVGTYNEQFF TGTGCCAGCAGCCATCGGGTGGGGACCTACAATGAGCAGTTCTTC TRBJ2-1 many . TRBV7-2
CASSSVSKNYGYTF TGTGCCAGCAGCTCCGTTTCGAAAAACTATGGCTACACCTTC TRBJ1-2 many . TRBV13
CASSVDPAYEQYF TGTGCCAGCAGCGTCGACCCTGCCTACGAGCAGTACTTC TRBJ2-7 few . TRBV9
CASSKEEILSEPNSTDTQYF TGTGCCAGCAGCAAAGAGGAGATTCTTTCAGAACCTAATAGCACAGATACGCAGTATTTT TRBJ2-3 many . TRBV21-1
CAGSEGTVSNSPLYF TGTGCCGGCAGTGAGGGGACAGTTTCGAATTCACCCCTCTACTTT TRBJ1-6 . TRBD1 TRBV6-1
CASKTQGMNTEAFF TGTGCCAGCAAGACTCAGGGGATGAACACTGAAGCTTTCTTT TRBJ1-1 . . TRBV6-1
CASSPIETGTDTQYF TGCGCCAGCAGCCCTATCGAGACAGGCACAGATACGCAGTATTTT TRBJ2-3 . . TRBV5-1
CASSLRRGLTDTQYF TGTGCCAGCAGCTTGCGGCGGGGTTTGACAGATACGCAGTATTTT TRBJ2-3 many . TRBV11-2
CASTGRLPAGYGYTF TGTGCCAGCACGGGTCGTCTGCCTGCGGGCTATGGCTACACCTTC TRBJ1-2 . . TRBV6-1
CASTQLVGVGNERFF . TRBJ2-1 . . TRBV10-2
CASSLVTNGVRGWFF TGCGCCAGCAGCTTGGTGACTAACGGGGTACGTGGCTGGTTCTTC TRBJ2-1 few . TRBV5-1
CASSLNYNEQFF TGTGCCAGCAGCTTAAACTACAATGAGCAGTTCTTC TRBJ2-1 many . TRBV2
CASSLAEPGGAFF TGTGCCAGCAGCTTAGCGGAACCAGGGGGAGCTTTCTTT TRBJ1-1 . TRBD1 TRBV7-2
CASSFARGSYEQYF TGTGCCAGCAGTTTCGCCAGGGGGTCCTACGAGCAGTACTTC TRBJ2-7 many TRBD1 TRBV12-3/TRBV12-4
CASSLQGQAYGYTF TGCGCCAGCAGCCTCCAGGGGCAGGCCTATGGCTACACCTTC TRBJ1-2 many . TRBV5-1
CGSSYFDRGGEAFF TGTGGCAGCAGTTACTTCGACAGGGGCGGTGAAGCTTTCTTT TRBJ1-1 . TRBD1 TRBV6-5
CASSFPGQGRISEAFF TGTGCCAGCAGCTTCCCAGGACAGGGCCGTATTAGTGAAGCTTTCTTT TRBJ1-1 . TRBD1 TRBV7-8
CASTRGGREYGYTF TGTGCCAGCACCCGGGGCGGCCGTGAATATGGCTACACCTTC TRBJ1-2 few . TRBV5-4
CASSKRLAGGQASTDTQYF TGTGCCAGCAGTAAACGACTAGCGGGGGGCCAAGCTAGCACAGATACGCAGTATTTT TRBJ2-3 few TRBD2 TRBV7-2
CASSRDSTDTEYF TGTGCCAGCAGTCGGGACAGCACAGATACGGAATATTTT TRBJ2-3 . TRBD1 TRBV12-3/TRBV12-4
CASSQYNTGELFF TGTGCCAGCTCCCAATACAACACCGGGGAGCTGTTTTTT TRBJ2-2 . . TRBV18
CASSLERRDRGHGYTF TGTGCCAGCAGCTTAGAAAGGCGGGACAGGGGGCATGGCTACACCTTC TRBJ1-2 few TRBD1 TRBV7-2
CAISEGEPGPQHF TGTGCCATCAGTGAAGGGGAGCCCGGGCCCCAGCATTTT TRBJ1-5 few . TRBV10-3
CSATRTGGSTEAFF TGCAGTGCCACTCGGACAGGGGGGTCCACTGAAGCTTTCTTT TRBJ1-1 . TRBD1 TRBV20-1
CASSDSYNEQYF TGTGCCAGCAGTGATTCCTACAATGAGCAGTACTTC TRBJ2-7 few . TRBV2
CSARVGTSGKKETQYF TGCAGTGCTAGAGTAGGGACTAGCGGGAAGAAAGAGACCCAGTACTTC TRBJ2-5 . TRBD2 TRBV20-1